These 20 T cell receptor beta chains were sequenced from one sample in a study of radiotherapy plus CTLA-4 blockade in lung cancer. Sequencing used immunoSEQ multiplex PCR; TCRdb keeps in-frame clones, though not all of them. This repertoire shows around 38,000 clones, around 85% found once; its top ten account for about 20%. The sample in question was peripheral blood, obtained from a patient treated with radiotherapy plus ipilimumab. Receptors were obtained from a human donor with non-small cell lung cancer whose response to radiotherapy plus ipilimumab could not be evaluated.

The chain carries TRBV7-2 and TRBJ2-5; the D gene is possibly TRBD1 (7 bases). The ends were cut back, 2 bases at V and 5 bases at J, with 12 bases in the middle. This CDR3 is built from 14 residues. CDR1 is SGHTA and CDR2 is FQGNSA in the germline V gene. Here the CDR3 DNA reads TGTGCCAGCAGCTTACGGCGGGACAGTGAGACCCAGTACTTC. Translating gives CASSLRRDSETQYF.

The chain has TRBV19 and TRBJ1-1; D ambiguous. CDR3 length equals 13 residues. Trimming removed 5 bases at V and 3 bases at J, with 10 bases between. The germline CDR1 and CDR2 sequences are LNHDA and SQIVND (reference sequence). DNA for the CDR3: TGTGCCAGTAGTTTTCGCTCAGACACTGAAGCTTTCTTT. This sequence encodes CASSFRSDTEAFF.

The chain links TRBV4-2 to TRBJ1-1, with D possibly matching TRBD1 (5 bases). The germline gives CDR1 LGHNA, CDR2 YNFKEQ. The CDR3 length is 18 residues. Between the trimmed V and J ends, which lost 5 bases and 0 bases, there was a span of 22 bases. CDR3 nucleotides: TGTGCCAGCAGCGAAAAAGTGGCAGGGTTCGGACTGAACACTGAAGCTTTCTTT. This encodes CASSEKVAGFGLNTEAFF.

The genes are TRBV27 and TRBJ1-2; 7 bases agree with TRBD1. CDR1 is MNHEY, CDR2 SMNVEV, per germline (reference sequence). The CDR3 is 13 residues long. The V and J ends lost 4 bases and 3 bases, in that order; junction bases with no gene match: 2. CDR3 nucleotide sequence: TGTGCCAGCAGTTCGGGACAGTACTATGGCTACACCTTC. This translates into CASSSGQYYGYTF.

The CDR3, as DNA: TGTGCCAGCAGTGACACGGGACATGTCGATGAAAAACTGTTTTTT. Protein: CASSDTGHVDEKLFF. This chain joins TRBV2 and TRBJ1-4, with D tentatively TRBD1 (6 bases). Trimming shortened V by 3 bases and J by 6 bases, and 14 bases separated the two germline ends. Germline CDR1 and CDR2: SNHLY and FYNNEI. The CDR3 has 15 residues.

The CDR3 coding sequence is TGTGCCAGCAGGCTGGCAGGGGCTGGGGCCAACGTCCTGACTTTC. Translated: CASRLAGAGANVLTF. V and J are TRBV6-1 and TRBJ2-6, with D perhaps matching TRBD1 (6 bases). The CDR3 is 15 amino acids. V was shortened by 6 bases and J by 2 bases, with 11 bases between the two germline ends. Per germline, CDR1 MNHNS and CDR2 SASEGT.

Turning to this clone: This CDR3 is also generated by other DNA sequences in the sample. V usage is TRBV28 and J usage is TRBJ2-7; D possibly corresponds to TRBD2 (7 bases). The CDR3 has 15 residues. CDR1 is MDHEN and CDR2 is SYDVKM in the germline V gene. Trimming took 0 bases from V and 4 from J, leaving 13 bases between them. The chain's CDR3 is CASSLWTGGRYEQYF. The CDR3 DNA is TGTGCCAGCAGTTTATGGACGGGGGGCAGGTACGAGCAGTACTTC.

The chain carries TRBV5-1 and TRBJ2-3, with 8 bases matching TRBD2. Germline V CDR1 and CDR2: SGHRS, YFSETQ. After removal of 9 bases from V and 0 bases from J, the junction contained 15 bases not matched to a gene. The CDR3 sequence is 17 residues long. The CDR3 reads CATQPNPGGISTDTQYF. The CDR3 bases are TGCGCCACCCAGCCAAATCCGGGGGGGATTAGCACAGATACGCAGTATTTT.

The chain links TRBV27 to TRBJ2-1, with 10 positions matching TRBD2. Germline-derived CDR1 and CDR2 are MNHEY and SMNVEV (reference sequence). Trimming at V came to 8 bases and at J to 9 bases, leaving 13 bases not matched to a gene. CDR3 length: 15 amino acids. CDR3 coding DNA: TGTGCCAGCGGCCAGCGGGAGGGCCATGGTGGTGAGCAGTTCTTC. Encoded protein: CASGQREGHGGEQFF.

J is TRBJ1-5 and V is TRBV23-1, with TRBD1 matching 8 bases. TRBV23-1 is designated an ORF whose function remains uncertain. This CDR3 is built from 13 residues. Trimming took 9 bases from V and 2 from J; bases not matched to a gene: 3. For the CDR3, the DNA is TGCGCCAGAGACAGGGGTGGCAATCAGCCCCAGCATTTT. It translates to CARDRGGNQPQHF.

V usage is TRBV11-1 and J usage is TRBJ2-3; D uncertain. The V end was cut by 8 bases, the J end by 0 bases, with 9 bases between. The CDR3 is made up of 13 amino acids. Germline V lookup: CDR1 SGHAT, CDR2 FQDESV (reference sequence). The DNA for the CDR3 is TGTGCCAGCCAAGTCGGGAGCACAGATACGCAGTATTTT. Amino acid sequence: CASQVGSTDTQYF.

The chain uses TRBV27 and TRBJ2-3; perhaps TRBD1 as D (5 bases). This CDR3 spans 15 amino acids. Per germline, CDR1 MNHEY and CDR2 SMNVEV (reference sequence). The V end lost 2 bases, the J end lost 1 base, and 10 bases lay between the germline ends. Here the CDR3 reads CASSLMTDGTDTQYF. The CDR3 coding sequence is TGTGCCAGCAGTTTAATGACAGACGGCACAGATACGCAGTATTTT.

The chain joins TRBV28 to TRBJ1-2; 7 bases are a match to TRBD1. Germline V gene data show CDR1 as MDHEN and CDR2 as SYDVKM. The CDR3 runs to 12 residues. The junction had 5 bases not matched to a gene; V was cut back by 5 bases and J by 8 bases. CDR3 bases: TGTGCCAGCAGTCCGAGACAGGGAGGCTACACCTTC. Translation gives CASSPRQGGYTF.

This chain links TRBV19 with TRBJ1-4; TRBD1 aligns across 9 bases. V lost 6 bases and J lost 13; bases outside the gene matches: 9. Germline CDR1 reads LNHDA; CDR2 reads SQIVND (reference sequence). The CDR3 has 13 residues. The CDR3 DNA reads as TGTGCCAGTAGCCCCCGCCGGGGACAGGGACTGTTTTTT. Translation: CASSPRRGQGLFF.

This chain joins TRBV7-9 and TRBJ2-7; the D gene is possibly TRBD1 (5 bases). CDR1 SEHNR and CDR2 FQNEAQ come from the germline V gene (reference sequence). The CDR3 runs 13 residues. The V gene lost 3 bases and the J gene lost 4 bases, with 10 bases spanning the gap. This chain's CDR3 is CASSLGHLYEQYF. The CDR3 DNA reads TGTGCCAGCAGCTTGGGGCACTTATACGAGCAGTACTTC.

The chain recombines TRBV27 with TRBJ2-5; a possible D gene is TRBD1 (5 bases). V gave up 8 bases and J gave up 5 bases, with 24 bases separating them. CDR3 length: 16 amino acids. The germline V gene encodes CDR1 MNHEY and CDR2 SMNVEV (reference sequence). CDR3 residues: CASGLLRTTGVETQYF. DNA for the CDR3: TGTGCCAGCGGCCTTCTCAGGACAACTGGCGTGGAGACCCAGTACTTC.

The J gene is TRBJ2-7, the V gene TRBV19; 9 positions match TRBD1. The length of the CDR3 is 12 residues. J lost 4 bases, V lost 5 bases, and 0 bases had no gene match. CDR1 is LNHDA, CDR2 SQIVND, per germline (reference sequence). Here the CDR3 reads CASSDRGYEQYF. In nucleotides, the CDR3 is TGTGCCAGTAGTGACAGGGGGTACGAGCAGTACTTC.

V and J are TRBV19 and TRBJ2-5; no clear D. Germline assignment: CDR1 LNHDA and CDR2 SQIVND (reference sequence). The ends were cut back, 1 base at V and 1 base at J, with 4 bases in the middle. This CDR3 comprises 13 residues. The CDR3 loop is CASSIGPQETQYF. CDR3 coding DNA: TGTGCCAGTAGTATAGGGCCCCAAGAGACCCAGTACTTC.

This clone was found a few times. The V call is TRBV27, the J call TRBJ2-3, with TRBD1 matching 8 bases. This CDR3 contains 16 residues. Per germline, CDR1 MNHEY and CDR2 SMNVEV (reference sequence). V lost 6 bases, J lost 2 bases, and 10 bases stayed unmatched. This chain's CDR3 is CASSYLRQGSTDTQYF. CDR3 DNA sequence: TGTGCCAGCAGCTACCTTAGACAGGGGTCCACAGATACGCAGTATTTT.

The J gene is TRBJ2-5, the V gene TRBV5-1, with 9 bases fitting TRBD1. Germline lookup yields CDR1 SGHRS and CDR2 YFSETQ. V dropped 0 bases and J dropped 5; count of bases not matched to a gene: 5. The CDR3 has 15 residues. The CDR3 DNA reads as TGCGCCAGCAGCTTGGGGGACAGGGTTGAGGAGACCCAGTACTTC. This translates into CASSLGDRVEETQYF.